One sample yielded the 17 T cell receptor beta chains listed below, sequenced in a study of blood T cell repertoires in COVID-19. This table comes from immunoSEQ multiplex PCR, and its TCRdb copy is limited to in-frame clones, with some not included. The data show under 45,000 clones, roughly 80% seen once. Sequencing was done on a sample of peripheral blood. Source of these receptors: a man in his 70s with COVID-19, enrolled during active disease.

CDR3 protein: CASRFVQRQETQYF. As DNA, the CDR3 is TGCGCCAGCCGGTTCGTACAGAGACAAGAGACCCAGTACTTC. This chain joins TRBV5-1 and TRBJ2-5; D remains ambiguous. V gave up 7 bases and J gave up 2 bases, with 15 bases separating them. This CDR3 is 14 amino acids long. Germline CDR1 SGHRS, CDR2 YFSETQ.

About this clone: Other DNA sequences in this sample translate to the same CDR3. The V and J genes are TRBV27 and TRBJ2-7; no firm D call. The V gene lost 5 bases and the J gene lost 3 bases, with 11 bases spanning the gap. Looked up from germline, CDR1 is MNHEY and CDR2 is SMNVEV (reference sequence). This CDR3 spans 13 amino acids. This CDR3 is CASSLTEFYEQYF. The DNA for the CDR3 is TGTGCCAGCAGTCTAACCGAATTCTACGAGCAGTACTTC.

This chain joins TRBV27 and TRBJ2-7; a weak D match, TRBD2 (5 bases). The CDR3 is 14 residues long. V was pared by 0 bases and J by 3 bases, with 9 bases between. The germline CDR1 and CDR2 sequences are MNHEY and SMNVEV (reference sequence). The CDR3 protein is CASSLSVRGYEQYF. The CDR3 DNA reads TGTGCCAGCAGTTTATCCGTTCGGGGCTACGAGCAGTACTTC.

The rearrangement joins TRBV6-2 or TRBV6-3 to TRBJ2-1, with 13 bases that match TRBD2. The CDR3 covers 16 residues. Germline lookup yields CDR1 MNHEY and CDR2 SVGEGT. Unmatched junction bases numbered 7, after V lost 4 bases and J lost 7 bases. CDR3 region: CASSWTSGSMGNEQFF. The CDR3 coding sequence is TGTGCCAGCAGTTGGACTAGCGGGAGTATGGGAAATGAGCAGTTCTTC.

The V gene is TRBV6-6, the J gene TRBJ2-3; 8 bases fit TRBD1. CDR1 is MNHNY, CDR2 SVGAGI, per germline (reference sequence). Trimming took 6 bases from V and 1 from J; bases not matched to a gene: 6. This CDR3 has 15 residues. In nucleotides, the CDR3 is TGTGCCAGCAGGCCTCCGGGACAGGGCACAGATACGCAGTATTTT. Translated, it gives CASRPPGQGTDTQYF.

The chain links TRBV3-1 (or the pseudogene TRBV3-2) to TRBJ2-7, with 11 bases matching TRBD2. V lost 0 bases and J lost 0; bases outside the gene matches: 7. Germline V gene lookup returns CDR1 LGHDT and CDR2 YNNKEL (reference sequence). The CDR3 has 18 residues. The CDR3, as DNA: TGTGCCAGCAGCCAAGAGTCGGCTAGCGGGAGGAGCTCCTACGAGCAGTACTTC. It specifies CASSQESASGRSSYEQYF.

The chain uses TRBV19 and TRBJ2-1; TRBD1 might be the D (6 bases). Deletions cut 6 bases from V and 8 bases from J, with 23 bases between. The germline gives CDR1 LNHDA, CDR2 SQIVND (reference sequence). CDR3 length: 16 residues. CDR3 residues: CASSSERDTHRDEQFF. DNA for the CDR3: TGTGCCAGTAGCTCAGAACGGGACACGCATCGGGATGAGCAGTTCTTC.

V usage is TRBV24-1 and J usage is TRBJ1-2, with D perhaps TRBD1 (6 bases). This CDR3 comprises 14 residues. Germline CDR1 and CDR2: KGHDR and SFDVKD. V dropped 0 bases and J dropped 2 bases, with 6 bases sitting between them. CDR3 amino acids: CATSDLRGNYGYTF. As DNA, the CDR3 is TGTGCCACCAGTGATTTGAGGGGGAACTATGGCTACACCTTC.

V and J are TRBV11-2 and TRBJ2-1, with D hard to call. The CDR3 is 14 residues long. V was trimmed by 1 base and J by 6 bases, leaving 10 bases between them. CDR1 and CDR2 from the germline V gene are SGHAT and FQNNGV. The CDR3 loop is CASSLGAASNEQFF. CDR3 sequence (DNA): TGTGCCAGCAGCTTAGGTGCGGCAAGCAATGAGCAGTTCTTC.

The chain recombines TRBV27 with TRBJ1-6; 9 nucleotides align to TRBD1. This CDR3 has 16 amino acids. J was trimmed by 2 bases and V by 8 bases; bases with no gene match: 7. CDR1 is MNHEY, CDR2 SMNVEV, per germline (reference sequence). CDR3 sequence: CASAPGQGTYNSPLHF. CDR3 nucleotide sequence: TGTGCCAGCGCCCCGGGACAGGGTACCTATAATTCACCCCTCCACTTT.

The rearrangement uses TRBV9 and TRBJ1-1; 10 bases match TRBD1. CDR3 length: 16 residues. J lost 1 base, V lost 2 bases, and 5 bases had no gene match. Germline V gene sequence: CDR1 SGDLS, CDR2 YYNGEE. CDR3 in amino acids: CASSVTGGVRNTEAFF. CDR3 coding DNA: TGTGCCAGCAGCGTGACAGGGGGCGTACGGAACACTGAAGCTTTCTTT.

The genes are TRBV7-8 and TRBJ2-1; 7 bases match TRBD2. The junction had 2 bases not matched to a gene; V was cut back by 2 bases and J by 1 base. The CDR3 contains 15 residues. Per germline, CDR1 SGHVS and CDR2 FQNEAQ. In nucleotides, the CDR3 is TGTGCCAGCAGCTTACTAGCGGTGTCCTACAATGAGCAGTTCTTC. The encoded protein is CASSLLAVSYNEQFF.

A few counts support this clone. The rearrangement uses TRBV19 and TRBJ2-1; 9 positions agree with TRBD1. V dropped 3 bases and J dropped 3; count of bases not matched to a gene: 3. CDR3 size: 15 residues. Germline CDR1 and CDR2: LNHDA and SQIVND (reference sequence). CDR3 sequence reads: CASSIGTGSYNEQFF. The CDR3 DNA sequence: TGTGCCAGTAGTATTGGGACAGGGAGCTACAATGAGCAGTTCTTC. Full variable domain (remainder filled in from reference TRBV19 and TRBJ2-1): DGGITQSPKYLFRKEGQNVTLSCEQNLNHDAMYWYRQDPGQGLRLIYYSQIVNDFQKGDIAEGYSVSREKKESFPLTVTSAQKNPTAFYLCASSIGTGSYNEQFFGPGTRLTVL.

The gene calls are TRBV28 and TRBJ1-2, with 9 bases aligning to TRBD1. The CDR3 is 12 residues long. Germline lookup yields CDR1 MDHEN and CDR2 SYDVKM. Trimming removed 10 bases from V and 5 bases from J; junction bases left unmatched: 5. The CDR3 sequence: CATTGQGYGYTF. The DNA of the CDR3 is TGTGCCACCACGGGACAGGGATATGGCTACACCTTC.

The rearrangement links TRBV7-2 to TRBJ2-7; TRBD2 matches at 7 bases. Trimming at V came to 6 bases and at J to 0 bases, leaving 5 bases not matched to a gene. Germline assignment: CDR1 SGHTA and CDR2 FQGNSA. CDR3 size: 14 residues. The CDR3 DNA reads TGTGCCAGCAGTAAAGAGCGGGACTCCTACGAGCAGTACTTC. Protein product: CASSKERDSYEQYF.

This CDR3 is CASSYSLQGAGETQYF. Written as DNA, the CDR3 is TGTGCCAGCAGTTACTCCCTCCAGGGGGCGGGGGAGACCCAGTACTTC. V usage is TRBV6-5 and J usage is TRBJ2-5; TRBD1 agrees at 8 bases. From germline, CDR1 is MNHEY and CDR2 SVGAGI. The CDR3 spans 16 residues. The V and J ends lost 0 bases and 5 bases, in that order; junction bases with no gene match: 8.

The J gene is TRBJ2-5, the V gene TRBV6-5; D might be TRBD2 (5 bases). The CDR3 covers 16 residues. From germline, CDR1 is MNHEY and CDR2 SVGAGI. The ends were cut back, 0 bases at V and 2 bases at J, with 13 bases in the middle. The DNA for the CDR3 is TGTGCCAGCAGTTACTCCGCCGGACTGATACAAGAGACCCAGTACTTC. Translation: CASSYSAGLIQETQYF.